What follows are 29 T cell receptor beta chains derived from one specimen sequenced in a study of blood T cell repertoires in COVID-19. Assay used: immunoSEQ multiplex PCR; TCRdb lists only in-frame clones, some missing. The repertoire has about 90,000 clones, about 89% of them found once; the top ten carry 2.7%. The sample comprised peripheral blood. The receptors were gathered from a middle-aged man with COVID-19, enrolled during active disease.

The chain has TRBV27 and TRBJ1-6; D is possibly TRBD1 (5 bases). The length of the CDR3 is 13 residues. CDR1 and CDR2 (germline): MNHEY, SMNVEV (reference sequence). V shed 2 bases and J shed 10 bases, with 9 bases lying between them. Here the CDR3 DNA reads TGTGCCAGCAGTTTAAAAGGACAATCACCCCTCCACTTT. Amino acid sequence: CASSLKGQSPLHF.

This clone is a singleton in its sample. The chain links TRBV5-1 to TRBJ2-2; 8 nucleotides match TRBD1. V trimming: 3 bases; J trimming: 7 bases; junction bases outside the gene matches: 11. The CDR3 is made up of 16 amino acids. In germline, CDR1 is SGHRS, CDR2 YFSETQ. CDR3: CASSSIPTGAVGELFF. DNA for the CDR3: TGCGCCAGCAGCTCGATTCCGACAGGGGCAGTCGGGGAGCTGTTTTTT.

CDR3 DNA sequence: TGTGCCATCAATGGCGGGGGGGGCCCAGAGCAGTTCTTC. The encoded protein is CAINGGGGPEQFF. The chain has TRBV10-3 and TRBJ2-1; TRBD2 matches at 9 bases. The CDR3 extends over 13 amino acids. CDR1 is ENHRY and CDR2 is SYGVKD in the germline V gene. V was clipped by 7 bases and J by 10 bases; unmatched bases: 8.

This clone has only one observation. The rearrangement links TRBV11-2 to TRBJ2-3, with 12 positions matching TRBD2. This CDR3 contains 16 residues. The junction had 5 bases not matched to a gene; V was cut back by 1 base and J by 6 bases. CDR1 and CDR2 from the germline V gene are SGHAT and FQNNGV. The CDR3 region has the DNA TGTGCCAGCAGCTTAGCTAGCGGGGGGGCGATGGATACGCAGTATTTT. Its protein is CASSLASGGAMDTQYF.

This chain links TRBV19 with TRBJ1-5, with TRBD1 matching 7 bases. CDR1 and CDR2 (germline): LNHDA, SQIVND (reference sequence). This CDR3 contains 15 residues. The junction had 6 bases not matched to a gene; V was cut back by 3 bases and J by 4 bases. The CDR3 sequence is CASSIMDRSNQPQHF. The CDR3 region has the DNA TGTGCCAGTAGTATCATGGACAGGAGTAATCAGCCCCAGCATTTT.

The chain joins TRBV6-5 to TRBJ2-5; the D gene is possibly TRBD1 (6 bases). CDR3 length: 14 residues. Germline V gene sequence: CDR1 MNHEY, CDR2 SVGAGI. The V and J ends lost 2 bases and 2 bases respectively, with 9 bases between them. CDR3 loop: CASSYHGQQETQYF. The CDR3 nucleotides are TGTGCCAGCAGTTACCATGGACAGCAAGAGACCCAGTACTTC.

V usage is TRBV5-1 and J usage is TRBJ2-3, with 8 positions matching TRBD2. The CDR3 spans 17 residues. Losses at the gene ends were 0 bases for V and 0 bases for J; bases not matched to a gene: 6. Germline V gene lookup returns CDR1 SGHRS and CDR2 YFSETQ. The DNA of the CDR3 is TGCGCCAGCAGCTTGGCGGTACTAGCGGCAAGCACAGATACGCAGTATTTT. It is translated as CASSLAVLAASTDTQYF.

This chain joins TRBV5-1 and TRBJ2-2, with D possibly matching TRBD1 (7 bases). Germline values: CDR1 SGHRS, CDR2 YFSETQ. Trimming took 2 bases from V and 2 from J, leaving 10 bases between them. CDR3 size: 15 residues. CDR3 sequence reads: CASSFGGGNTGELFF. The CDR3 DNA follows: TGCGCCAGCAGCTTCGGAGGGGGCAACACCGGGGAGCTGTTTTTT.

The rearrangement joins TRBV7-2 to TRBJ1-2, with TRBD1 as a possible D gene (6 bases). This CDR3 comprises 11 residues. V dropped 3 bases and J dropped 10 bases, with 9 bases sitting between them. Germline V gives CDR1 SGHTA, CDR2 FQGNSA. CDR3 amino acids: CASSFQGSYTF. CDR3 DNA sequence: TGTGCCAGCAGCTTCCAGGGGTCCTACACCTTC.

The chain is built from TRBV28 and TRBJ2-6; D not resolved. This CDR3 has 13 amino acids. V lost 11 bases to trimming and J lost 1 base, with 9 bases between them. CDR1 is MDHEN and CDR2 is SYDVKM in the germline V gene. In DNA form, the CDR3 reads TGTGCCTCCCAGAAGTCTGGGGCCAACGTCCTGACTTTC. Amino acids: CASQKSGANVLTF.

V gene TRBV4-1 combines with J gene TRBJ2-7, with 7 bases identical to TRBD1. The length of the CDR3 is 16 residues. Trimming removed 0 bases from V and 0 bases from J; junction bases left unmatched: 5. The germline V gene has CDR1 MGHRA and CDR2 YSYEKL. CDR3 coding DNA: TGCGCCAGCAGCCAAGAGTCGGGACAGTCCTCCTACGAGCAGTACTTC. Translation: CASSQESGQSSYEQYF.

This clone has only a few counts. The chain couples TRBV5-1 to TRBJ1-2; TRBD1 is a possible D gene (6 bases). Germline V gene lookup returns CDR1 SGHRS and CDR2 YFSETQ. This CDR3 has 12 residues. Trimming stripped 10 bases from V and 8 bases from J, with 18 bases between. This CDR3 is CASRGPGDGYTF. Here the CDR3 DNA reads TGCGCCTCCCGAGGGCCAGGGGACGGCTACACCTTC.

J is TRBJ2-5 and V is TRBV19; 8 positions match TRBD2. The CDR3 loop spans 13 amino acids. With V trimmed by 8 bases and J by 5 bases, 7 bases remained unmatched. CDR1 and CDR2 from the germline V gene are LNHDA and SQIVND (reference sequence). CDR3 DNA: TGTGCCAGTTCCGGGACTAGTCTGGAGACCCAGTACTTC. Encoded protein: CASSGTSLETQYF. Filled out from reference TRBV19 and TRBJ2-5, the complete variable domain reads DGGITQSPKYLFRKEGQNVTLSCEQNLNHDAMYWYRQDPGQGLRLIYYSQIVNDFQKGDIAEGYSVSREKKESFPLTVTSAQKNPTAFYLCASSGTSLETQYFGPGTRLLVL.

This clone has a handful of counts. V is TRBV12-3 or TRBV12-4 and J is TRBJ1-3; no firm D call. Trimming stripped 4 bases from V and 9 bases from J, with 7 bases between. CDR3 length equals 11 residues. CDR3 protein: CASSSSLTIYF. The CDR3 bases are TGTGCCAGCAGTTCCTCCCTCACCATATATTTT.

The gene calls are TRBV24-1 and TRBJ1-1; a possible D gene is TRBD1 (5 bases). The CDR3 has 13 amino acids. V was clipped by 1 base and J by 6 bases, with 8 bases between them. CDR1 and CDR2 (germline): KGHDR, SFDVKD. Here the CDR3 reads CATSDFRESEAFF. CDR3 nucleotides: TGTGCCACCAGTGATTTCAGGGAATCTGAAGCTTTCTTT.

This sequence joins TRBV15 and TRBJ1-5, with 7 nucleotides matching TRBD1. Unmatched junction bases numbered 10, after V lost 5 bases and J lost 6 bases. Germline assignment: CDR1 LNHNV and CDR2 YYDKDF (reference sequence). The CDR3 is 15 amino acids. The CDR3: CATSRWTGTTQPQHF. The CDR3 DNA is TGTGCCACCAGCCGGTGGACAGGAACGACTCAGCCCCAGCATTTT.

The V and J genes are TRBV7-9 and TRBJ1-2; 8 positions match TRBD1. The J segment lost 2 bases and the V segment lost 4 bases, leaving 12 bases of the junction unmatched. Looked up from germline, CDR1 is SEHNR and CDR2 is FQNEAQ (reference sequence). There are 17 residues in the CDR3. DNA of the CDR3: TGTGCCAGCAGCTCACGAACGGGACAGGAGAACAACTATGGCTACACCTTC. Its protein product is CASSSRTGQENNYGYTF.

The chain joins TRBV18 to TRBJ1-1; D uncertain. V lost 6 bases and J lost 1, with 15 bases in between. Germline lookup yields CDR1 KGHSH and CDR2 LQKENI. The CDR3 extends over 15 amino acids. CDR3 protein: CASSRPGTANTEAFF. Here the CDR3 DNA reads TGTGCCAGCTCTAGACCGGGAACAGCGAACACTGAAGCTTTCTTT.

The rearrangement links TRBV15 to TRBJ2-3; 11 nucleotides match TRBD2. The CDR3 totals 16 residues. The germline V gene encodes CDR1 LNHNV and CDR2 YYDKDF (reference sequence). Unmatched junction bases numbered 4, after V lost 3 bases and J lost 2 bases. CDR3 in DNA: TGTGCCACCAGCAGGACTAGCGGGACAATCACAGATACGCAGTATTTT. The encoded protein is CATSRTSGTITDTQYF. Full variable domain (rest looked up from reference TRBV15 and TRBJ2-3): DAMVIQNPRYQVTQFGKPVTLSCSQTLNHNVMYWYQQKSSQAPKLLFHYYDKDFNNEADTPDNFQSRRPNTSFCFLDIRSPGLGDTAMYLCATSRTSGTITDTQYFGPGTRLTVL.

The rearrangement uses TRBV7-2 and TRBJ1-6; D possibly corresponds to TRBD1 (5 bases). In germline, CDR1 is SGHTA, CDR2 FQGNSA. The CDR3 covers 16 residues. V lost 5 bases and J 6 bases, leaving 17 bases between the germline ends. CDR3 sequence: CASSVGTAIGNSPLHF. CDR3 nucleotide sequence: TGTGCCAGCAGCGTAGGGACTGCCATTGGTAATTCACCCCTCCACTTT.

Notes on this clone: At the DNA level, this CDR3 is encoded by other sequences in the same sample as well. The genes are TRBV12-3 or TRBV12-4 and TRBJ2-7; D possibly corresponds to TRBD1 (5 bases). The CDR3 is 12 amino acids. V gave up 3 bases and J gave up 3 bases, with 6 bases separating them. For the CDR3, the DNA is TGTGCCAGCAGTTTTACAGGCTACGAGCAGTACTTC. It yields the protein CASSFTGYEQYF.

There are a few counts of this clone. The J gene is TRBJ2-2, the V gene TRBV19, with TRBD1 identical over 9 bases. The CDR3 is 17 amino acids. Trimming at V came to 3 bases and at J to 4 bases, leaving 9 bases not matched to a gene. Germline CDR1 reads LNHDA; CDR2 reads SQIVND (reference sequence). In DNA, the CDR3 is TGTGCCAGTAGTATCAGACTAAGGACAGGGGTCACCGGGGAGCTGTTTTTT. Its translation: CASSIRLRTGVTGELFF.

The chain has TRBV5-1 and TRBJ1-1; tentative D call: TRBD1 (5 bases). The CDR3 contains 16 residues. Trimming pared 0 bases from V and 0 bases from J, leaving 12 bases between. Germline assignment: CDR1 SGHRS and CDR2 YFSETQ. The CDR3 DNA is TGCGCCAGCAGCTTGGAGGCAGGGCCAATGAACACTGAAGCTTTCTTT. This codes for CASSLEAGPMNTEAFF.

The chain recombines TRBV9 with TRBJ1-2; tentative D call: TRBD1 (5 bases). The ends were cut back, 4 bases at V and 0 bases at J, with 19 bases in the middle. The CDR3 contains 17 residues. The V gene's germline CDR1 is SGDLS and CDR2 YYNGEE. In nucleotides, the CDR3 is TGTGCCAGCAGCCCCCAGGGTACCCTTCATACTAACTATGGCTACACCTTC. This codes for CASSPQGTLHTNYGYTF.

This chain uses TRBV28 with TRBJ2-1; TRBD2 matches at 8 bases. CDR1 and CDR2 (germline): MDHEN, SYDVKM. The CDR3 loop spans 15 amino acids. J was trimmed by 4 bases and V by 9 bases; bases with no gene match: 11. The chain's CDR3 is CASTPGTRNYNEQFF. CDR3 DNA sequence: TGTGCCAGTACCCCCGGGACTAGAAATTACAATGAGCAGTTCTTC.

In this sample, this clone turned up a few times. The chain has TRBV9 and TRBJ2-7; TRBD1 matches at 8 bases. Germline loops: CDR1 SGDLS, CDR2 YYNGEE. With 3 bases clipped from V and 6 bases from J, the junction kept 8 bases outside the gene matches. The length of the CDR3 is 14 residues. The CDR3 loop is CASSATGTGGEQYF. CDR3 nucleotides: TGTGCCAGCAGCGCCACCGGGACAGGAGGCGAGCAGTACTTC.

The chain combines TRBV19 with TRBJ1-5; D unresolved. The CDR3 spans 15 residues. In germline, CDR1 is LNHDA, CDR2 SQIVND (reference sequence). V was pared by 1 base and J by 4 bases, with 11 bases between. In DNA, the CDR3 is TGTGCCAGTAGTATAGCGGCAGGACTTAATCAGCCCCAGCATTTT. It yields the protein CASSIAAGLNQPQHF.

The CDR3 sequence is CASSTPTRVGETQYF. In DNA form, the CDR3 reads TGTGCCAGCAGCACCCCCACTCGGGTTGGTGAGACCCAGTACTTC. The chain is built from TRBV9 and TRBJ2-5; D remains ambiguous. The CDR3 loop spans 15 amino acids. Trimming pared 4 bases from V and 5 bases from J, leaving 18 bases between. Germline lookup yields CDR1 SGDLS and CDR2 YYNGEE.

CDR3 DNA: TGCGCCAGCAGTCCCCCGGGTAGCAATCAGCCCCAGCATTTT. Amino acids: CASSPPGSNQPQHF. V gene TRBV10-2 combines with J gene TRBJ1-5; D unclear. CDR3 length: 14 amino acids. CDR1 is WSHSY, CDR2 SAAADI, per germline. Trimming cost V 5 bases and J 0 bases, with 8 bases left between them.